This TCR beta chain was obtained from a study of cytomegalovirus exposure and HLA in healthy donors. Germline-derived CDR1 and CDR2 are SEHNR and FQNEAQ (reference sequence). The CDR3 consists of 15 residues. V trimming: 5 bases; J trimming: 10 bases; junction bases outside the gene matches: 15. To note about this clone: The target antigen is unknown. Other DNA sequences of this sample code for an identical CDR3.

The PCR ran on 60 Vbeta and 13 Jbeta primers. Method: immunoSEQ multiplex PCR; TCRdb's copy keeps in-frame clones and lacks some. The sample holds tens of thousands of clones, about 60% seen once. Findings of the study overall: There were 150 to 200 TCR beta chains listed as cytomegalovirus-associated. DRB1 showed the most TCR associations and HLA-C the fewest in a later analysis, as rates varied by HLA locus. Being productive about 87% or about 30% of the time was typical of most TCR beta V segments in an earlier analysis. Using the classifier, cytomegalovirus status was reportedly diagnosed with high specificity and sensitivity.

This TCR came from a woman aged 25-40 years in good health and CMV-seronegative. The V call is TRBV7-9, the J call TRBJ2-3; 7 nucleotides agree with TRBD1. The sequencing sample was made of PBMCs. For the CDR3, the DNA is TGTGCCAGCAGCCTAGGGGGCAGGGGCTGGGACCCGCAGTATTTT. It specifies CASSLGGRGWDPQYF.